The present TCR beta chain was sequenced within a study of T cell responses to AZD1222 COVID-19 vaccine. Profiled with immunoSEQ multiplex PCR; TCRdb holds only in-frame clones, not every one. Of about 99,000 clones listed, 75% to 95% are singletons. Germline-derived CDR1 and CDR2 are LGHNA and YSLEER. The CDR3 has 15 residues. Deletions cut 0 bases from V and 2 bases from J, with 11 bases between. With respect to this clone: Its antigen is still unknown.

Whole-study findings and limits: Two doses of AZD1222 preceded a rise in Spike-specific TCR breadth and depth. Spike-wide coverage was observed for vaccine-associated CD4 TCRs, with dominant responses at 160-218 and 743-854. There were mostly white British donors and more females than males, and clonal diversity was possibly underestimated.

The gene calls are TRBV4-3 and TRBJ2-7; the D call may be TRBD1 or TRBD2 (5 bases each). The sequence was obtained from an adult in good health. The source material was peripheral blood, sampled on day 0 of AZD1222 vaccination. The CDR3: CASSQDPLGAYEQYF. CDR3 sequence (DNA): TGCGCCAGCAGCCAAGACCCTCTGGGGGCCTACGAGCAGTACTTC.